These T cell receptor beta chains were read from a single sample in a study of shared clonotypes between healthy human individuals. Method: immunoSEQ multiplex PCR; TCRdb's copy keeps in-frame clones and lacks some. The sample holds about 2.4 million clones, under 95% seen once. Sequenced: naive CD4+ T cells from PBMCs. Receptors were obtained from a man in his late teens or twenties in good health. Some clones in this sample may be carry-over from other donors' samples. Each CDR3 is given with its conserved first and last residue. Each record gives: V gene, J gene, CDR3 protein.

>TRBV14|TRBJ1-1
CASMRGVSTEAFF
>TRBV7-2|TRBJ2-3
CASSLARTSGSTDTQYF
>TRBV28|TRBJ2-7
CASSYSDRGYEQYF
>TRBV19|TRBJ2-7
CASSGRDRVFEQYF
>TRBV27|TRBJ1-3
CASRPRQGGGSTIYF
>TRBV6-1|TRBJ1-1
CASSQERNTEAFF
>TRBV28|TRBJ2-3
CASSYSPVSGIADTQYF
>TRBV10-3|TRBJ2-3
CAISARSSTDTQYF
>TRBV4-1|TRBJ2-3
CASSQEGLYTDTQYF
>TRBV29-1|TRBJ2-7
CSVGLPPGGLLYYEQYF
>TRBV27|TRBJ2-3
CASSLSGTPVRDTQYF
>TRBV7-3|TRBJ2-2
CASSLTGLAGDVGELFF
>TRBV7-8|TRBJ2-7
CASSLVSLGAGRTYEQYF
>TRBV7-9|TRBJ1-5
CASRNSNQPQHF
>TRBV10-1|TRBJ1-5
CASNTGQGAHQPQHF
>TRBV28|TRBJ2-3
CASSLPGLAGAAQLQYF
>TRBV7-2|TRBJ2-2
CASSLRVAANTGELFF
>TRBV6-6|TRBJ2-1
CASSRDNYNEQFF
>TRBV28|TRBJ1-2
CASSFPGQGLLRRYGYTF
>TRBV7-2|TRBJ1-5
CASSLMSNQPQHF
>TRBV29-1|TRBJ2-5
CSVTDGGTQYF
>TRBV18|TRBJ1-4
CASSPAGHTNEKLFF
>TRBV28|TRBJ2-2
CASSLPATGSGELFF
>TRBV30|.
CAWSRESYEQYF
>TRBV28|TRBJ2-1
CASSLLASIPKHYNEQFF
>TRBV2|TRBJ1-4
CASTTGVREKLFF
>TRBV28|TRBJ2-2
CASSSHTGELFF
>TRBV29-1|TRBJ2-5
CSAPARLAGGHETQYF
>TRBV5-1|TRBJ2-1
CASSSGTGNEQFF
>TRBV5-4|TRBJ2-7
CASSSGTASYYEQYF
>TRBV19|TRBJ2-1
CASTRSGLADTYNEQFF
>TRBV5-4|TRBJ2-3
CASSSASGTDTQYF
>TRBV19|TRBJ1-5
CASNPDRYSNQPQHF
>TRBV7-9|TRBJ2-7
CASSLMAFYEQYF
>TRBV6-5|TRBJ1-5
CASGAGDINQPQHF
>TRBV28|TRBJ2-7
CASSLGTSGSGEQYF
>TRBV29-1|TRBJ2-3
CSVTGTSSSTDTQYF
>TRBV6-4|TRBJ2-1
CASSGEASSYNEQFF
>TRBV30|TRBJ2-1
CAWSVPGAGGLSEQFF
>TRBV28|TRBJ2-1
CASSFVGEYNEQFF
>TRBV19|TRBJ1-5
CASSISSGNQPQHF
>TRBV2|TRBJ2-1
CASSDQGGSDEQFF
>TRBV18|TRBJ1-1
CASSPPPRAAGGTEAFF
>TRBV7-2|TRBJ2-3
CASSLAGGPRDTQYF